What follows are 4 T cell receptor beta chains derived from one specimen sequenced in a study of T cell responses to AZD1222 COVID-19 vaccine (dated by TCRdb to 2020 to 2023). The library was obtained by the immunoSEQ multiplex PCR assay. TCRdb limited this immuneACCESS table to in-frame rearrangements with V and J called. A share of clones is missing; checked studies link under half to unresolved V genes, and the rest is unexplained. Within this sample are 80,000 to 100,000 clones, with 70% to 90% of them counted one time only. The biggest ten clones account for around 10% of the sample. The sample's time point, from its label and the paper: about 28 days (+/-7) after the second vaccine dose. This sample comprised peripheral blood, obtained 28 days after the second AZD1222 dose. The receptors were gathered from an adult who received the AZD1222 COVID-19 vaccine.

The chain has TRBV20-1 and TRBJ2-3; D is uncertain. The CDR3 consists of 14 residues. Germline V CDR1 and CDR2: DFQATT, SNEGSKA (reference sequence). The V end lost 3 bases, the J end lost 2 bases, and 12 bases lay between the germline ends. Here the CDR3 reads CSASDPAVTDTQYF. Here the CDR3 DNA reads TGCAGTGCTAGTGACCCGGCGGTCACAGATACGCAGTATTTT.

The genes are TRBV5-6 and TRBJ1-4, with TRBD1 identical over 9 bases. Trimming cost V 4 bases and J 7 bases; bases outside gene matches: 5. Germline-derived CDR1 and CDR2 are SGHDT and YYEEEE. The CDR3 extends over 14 amino acids. Written as DNA, the CDR3 is TGTGCCAGCAGCCTCACAGGGGGCGTTGAAAAACTGTTTTTT. This encodes CASSLTGGVEKLFF.

The genes are TRBV18 and TRBJ2-5; TRBD1 aligns across 9 bases. Germline-derived CDR1 and CDR2 are KGHSH and LQKENI. The CDR3 has 15 amino acids. J lost 3 bases, V lost 4 bases, and 6 bases had no gene match. DNA for the CDR3: TGTGCCAGCTCACACGGGACAGGGCGAGAAGAGACCCAGTACTTC. Protein sequence: CASSHGTGREETQYF. The variable domain in full, with the rest retrieved from reference TRBV18 and TRBJ2-5, is NAGVMQNPRHLVRRRGQEARLRCSPMKGHSHVYWYRQLPEEGLKFMVYLQKENIIDESGMPKERFSAEFPKEGPSILRIQQVVRGDSAAYFCASSHGTGREETQYFGPGTRLLVL.

The rearrangement uses TRBV7-3 and TRBJ2-2, with D possibly being TRBD2 (5 bases). V was pared by 5 bases and J by 5 bases, with 15 bases between. The CDR3 is 15 amino acids. Germline V gives CDR1 SGHTA, CDR2 FQGTGA. The CDR3 nucleotides read TGTGCCAGCAGCCCACGGGAATCTGGTACCGGGGAGCTGTTTTTT. This translates into CASSPRESGTGELFF.